Following are 13 T cell receptor beta chains from one sample sequenced in a study of T-cell memory formation after mild COVID-19. In TCRdb, the 5' RACE reads were re-called with MiXCR into one record per CDR3 protein. The sample shows roughly 410,000 distinct CDR3 sequences, approximately 24% of them seen only once. The material sequenced was PBMCs or a T cell subset sorted from them (not recorded which). The receptors come from an adult woman who had mild COVID-19 (a few samples of this study predate the infection). Cell type and time point are not known.

Many counts were recorded for this clonotype. For the CDR3, the DNA is TGCAGTGCTAGAGACGCTAGCGGGAGGACCCAGAGCTTCTCCTACAATGAGCAGTTCTTC. It codes for CSARDASGRTQSFSYNEQFF. V usage is TRBV20-1 and J usage is TRBJ2-1; 11 bases line up with TRBD2. Germline V gene sequence: CDR1 DFQATT, CDR2 SNEGSKA (reference sequence). The V and J ends lost 0 bases and 0 bases, in that order; junction bases with no gene match: 13. This CDR3 region has 20 residues.

This clonotype was detected only a few times. Here the CDR3 reads CATSTGGSQETQYF. CDR3 DNA: TGTGCCACCAGCACCGGAGGTAGCCAAGAGACCCAGTACTTC. The V and J genes are TRBV24-1 and TRBJ2-5; possible D gene TRBD2, 5 bases. The V gene's germline CDR1 is KGHDR and CDR2 SFDVKD. This CDR3 has 14 residues. The ends were cut back, 7 bases at V and 1 base at J, with 12 bases in the middle.

V usage is TRBV9 and J usage is TRBJ2-7, with a tentative D call TRBD2 (7 bases). Germline values: CDR1 SGDLS, CDR2 YYNGEE. Trimming took 7 bases from V and 0 from J, leaving 17 bases between them. This CDR3 region has 15 residues. Here the CDR3 DNA reads TGTGCCAGCTCCCCGGGGGGCTCGAGCTCCTACGAGCAGTACTTC. It encodes CASSPGGSSSYEQYF.

The chain uses TRBV10-3 and TRBJ1-6; D is unclear. Trimming removed 6 bases at V and 10 bases at J, with 13 bases between. This CDR3 has 13 amino acids. Germline-derived CDR1 and CDR2 are ENHRY and SYGVKD. The CDR3 sequence: CAISVTERSPLHF. CDR3 sequence (DNA): TGTGCCATCAGCGTAACGGAGAGGTCACCCCTCCACTTT.

The gene calls are TRBV14 and TRBJ2-1; D gene uncertain. The length of the CDR3 is 15 residues. V lost 2 bases and J lost 10, with 18 bases in between. Germline V CDR1 and CDR2: SGHDN, FVKESK. CDR3 in amino acids: CASSQIHRSTLEQFF. CDR3 nucleotides: TGTGCCAGCAGCCAAATCCATCGGTCAACGCTGGAGCAGTTCTTC.

The V call is TRBV3-1, the J call TRBJ2-7, with 11 bases aligning to TRBD2. Germline V CDR1 and CDR2: LGHDT, YNNKEL (reference sequence). The CDR3 runs 16 residues. After removal of 4 bases from V and 5 bases from J, the junction contained 10 bases not matched to a gene. The CDR3: CASSLIAGGRHHEQYF. CDR3 sequence (DNA): TGTGCCAGCAGCCTTATAGCGGGAGGGAGGCACCACGAGCAGTACTTC.

The rearrangement joins TRBV4-2 to TRBJ1-5, with D unclear. Looked up from germline, CDR1 is LGHNA and CDR2 is YNFKEQ. The CDR3 runs 15 residues. Between the trimmed V and J ends, which lost 0 bases and 5 bases, there was a span of 11 bases. CDR3 region: CASSQDSVGDQPQHF. In nucleotides, the CDR3 is TGTGCCAGCAGCCAAGATAGCGTTGGGGATCAGCCCCAGCATTTT.

V usage is TRBV6-6 and J usage is TRBJ1-1; D is possibly TRBD1 (5 bases). V was trimmed by 0 bases and J by 1 base, leaving 12 bases between them. The CDR3 extends over 16 amino acids. Per germline, CDR1 MNHNY and CDR2 SVGAGI (reference sequence). The CDR3 spells CASSYSGAGPNTEAFF. Written as DNA, the CDR3 is TGTGCCAGCAGTTACTCCGGCGCGGGGCCGAACACTGAAGCTTTCTTT.

The chain combines TRBV12-3 or TRBV12-4 with TRBJ2-7; 8 bases are a match to TRBD1. Unmatched junction bases numbered 10, after V lost 2 bases and J lost 7 bases. The CDR3 loop spans 15 amino acids. CDR3 DNA: TGTGCCAGCAGTTTAAGCCGGCAGGGGGCAGGGGAGCAGTACTTC. The encoded protein is CASSLSRQGAGEQYF.

This sequence joins TRBV7-9 and TRBJ2-7; TRBD2 might be the D (6 bases). The CDR3 length is 13 residues. Per the germline V gene, CDR1 is SEHNR and CDR2 is FQNEAQ (reference sequence). V was clipped by 8 bases and J by 2 bases, with 13 bases between them. The chain's CDR3 is CASVSGQAYEQYF. The CDR3, as DNA: TGTGCCAGCGTGAGCGGGCAAGCCTACGAGCAGTACTTC.

The chain has TRBV7-3 and TRBJ2-1; unclear D gene. CDR1 is SGHTA, CDR2 FQGTGA, per germline. This CDR3 comprises 15 residues. V was pared by 5 bases and J by 4 bases, with 15 bases between. The CDR3, as DNA: TGTGCCAGCAGCCCCAACGGCGGAGAGTACAATGAGCAGTTCTTC. Translated, it gives CASSPNGGEYNEQFF.

This chain uses TRBV24-1 with TRBJ2-2, with no clear D. Germline V gene sequence: CDR1 KGHDR, CDR2 SFDVKD. V lost 4 bases, J lost 6 bases, and 11 bases lay in between. The CDR3 totals 14 residues. Here the CDR3 reads CATSEPNLPGELFF. DNA for the CDR3: TGTGCCACCAGTGAACCGAATTTGCCCGGGGAGCTGTTTTTT.

This clonotype was recorded only once. This rearrangement joins TRBV3-1 to TRBJ2-7; 8 positions match TRBD2. Germline trimming cut 1 base from V and 6 bases from J; bases unmatched to any gene: 5. Per germline, CDR1 LGHDT and CDR2 YNNKEL (reference sequence). CDR3 length: 14 residues. For the CDR3, the DNA is TGTGCCAGCAGCCAAGCGGGGGGGCCGTTCGAGCAGTACTTC. This gives the protein CASSQAGGPFEQYF.